The entry that follows covers one T cell receptor beta chain sequence. It has no known antigen specificity. No base-level quality is on record; no much larger clone is a single base apart. The data derive from a study of shared clonotypes between healthy human individuals (dated by TCRdb to 2019 to 2021). Describing the broader study: Three men and a couple of women, aged 18 to 49 years, made up the cohort. For each donor, CD4 naive and CD4 memory were each given three plates, CD8 naive was given two plates, and CD8 memory was given one plate. The study deeply sequenced blood TCR repertoires of about five healthy adults to estimate repertoire size and the extent of clonotype sharing between individuals. Libraries were prepared and TCR repertoires were sequenced by different laboratories using diverse techniques, in order to increase sequencing depth and limit assay-specific biases. Each donor's leukapheresis produced roughly between about 0.8 and 10 billion PBMCs. General findings and caveats noted by the study authors: When four donors were compared, the shared fraction of clonotypes was around 5% for naive CD4, approximately 3.5% for naive CD8, roughly 2.5% for memory CD4, and 0.35% to 0.5% for memory CD8. Pairwise subsampling led to the expectation that sequencing depth would affect the degree of clonotype sharing among donors. The small number of donors limited the genetic and exposure-history diversity represented. Sampling was restricted to blood, and TCR repertoires in tissues likely differ from the TCR repertoires found in blood. Rarefaction of sorted-subset datasets indicated incomplete sequencing despite the large sequencing depth. Compared with non-shared clonotypes, the clonotypes found in all four sorted-subset donors had higher generation probabilities. Larger estimated clonotype richness was generally found for naive subsets than for memory subsets.

Healthy HIV-negative adults with no recently reported acute infections or vaccinations were included as donors. Every donor was a Caucasian adult living in Nashville, Tennessee, USA. CD4+ T cells were enriched by magnetic negative selection; naive cells were then positively selected on CD45RA, and the negative fraction formed the memory subset. After blood collection by leukapheresis, PBMCs were isolated using Ficoll-Histopaque density gradient centrifugation and then cryopreserved in the vapor phase of liquid nitrogen. Purity and quantity of every magnetically sorted T cell population were checked by analytical flow cytometry. Genomic DNA was isolated from each sorted fraction and quantified by UV absorbance on a Nanodrop 2000c. TCR CDR3 regions were amplified from genomic DNA by multiplex PCR using the deep immunoSEQ assay. Genomic DNA extracted from each cell subset was distributed evenly over all wells of several immunoSEQ 96-well plates, and each plate served as one replicate. For sorted subsets, each replicate PCR was loaded with 200 ng genomic DNA, equivalent to 25,000 to 35,000 T cell genomes. The purified libraries were quantified using a Qubit 3.0 fluorometer, sized with a Bioanalyzer 2100, and then quantified again using the KAPA Library Quantification kit. A separate single-read 150-cycle Illumina NextSeq 550 flow cell was used to sequence each immunoSEQ 96-well plate. Per the source publication's procedure: Because the immunoSEQ output held only junctional sequences and lacked quality scores, the filtering could not match the filtering applied to full-length reads. To assign V/J genes and CDR3, sequences were annotated using PyIR, a Python wrapper for IgBLAST v1.9, with IMGT germline references. Reads with weak V/J assignments (E-value above 1e-6), missing CDR3, stop codons, out-of-frame junctions, or ambiguous translated residues were removed. V3J clonotypes were defined as sequences sharing an identical inferred V gene, J gene, and CDR3 amino acid sequence. Percentage overlap between repertoires was computed as shared unique clonotypes divided by the size of the smaller repertoire. Three approaches were used to assess repertoire richness: RTK rarefaction, the Chao1 estimator, and Recon v2.1 estimates of unobserved clonotypes. OLGA was used to compute generation probabilities for all TCRbeta clonotypes that the gDNA method yielded from four donors. Held by TCRdb, this immuneACCESS table contains in-frame sequences only and omits some clones. Under half of the omission traces to an unresolved V gene where checked; the cause of the rest is unknown. D and trimming come from the DNA, and the V and J calls and clone size come from that table. Recorded for this sample are approximately 2.4 million clones; approximately 96% of them occurred a single time. The ten largest clones capture over 0.1% of the sample.

The clonotype comes from a man aged 18 to 30 in good health. Input material: naive CD4+ T cells sorted from blood. This specimen's cell subset or site label, interpreted: CD45RA+ positively selected.

For the CDR3, the sequence is CASSWGQGTYTDTQYF. The nucleotide sequence is given as TGTGCCAGCAGCTGGGGCCAGGGGACTTACACAGATACGCAGTATTTT. The rearranged chain carries TRBV7-6 and TRBJ2-3; the D call is possibly TRBD1 or TRBD2, each sharing 6 bases. Trimming removed 4 bases from V and 2 bases from J, leaving 16 bases between the germline ends. CDR1 is given as SGHVS and CDR2 as FNYEAQ, both from the germline V gene. Measured from the cysteine to the phenylalanine, the CDR3 is 16 residues long. The sequence is cut down to CDR3 DNA, 48 bases in frame from base 1. With the rest looked up from the reference TRBV7-6 and TRBJ2-3 genes rather than sequenced, the full variable domain is GAGVSQSPRYKVTKRGQDVALRCDPISGHVSLYWYRQALGQGPEFLTYFNYEAQQDKSGLPNDRFSAERPEGSISTLTIQRTEQRDSAMYRCASSWGQGTYTDTQYFGPGTRLTVL.